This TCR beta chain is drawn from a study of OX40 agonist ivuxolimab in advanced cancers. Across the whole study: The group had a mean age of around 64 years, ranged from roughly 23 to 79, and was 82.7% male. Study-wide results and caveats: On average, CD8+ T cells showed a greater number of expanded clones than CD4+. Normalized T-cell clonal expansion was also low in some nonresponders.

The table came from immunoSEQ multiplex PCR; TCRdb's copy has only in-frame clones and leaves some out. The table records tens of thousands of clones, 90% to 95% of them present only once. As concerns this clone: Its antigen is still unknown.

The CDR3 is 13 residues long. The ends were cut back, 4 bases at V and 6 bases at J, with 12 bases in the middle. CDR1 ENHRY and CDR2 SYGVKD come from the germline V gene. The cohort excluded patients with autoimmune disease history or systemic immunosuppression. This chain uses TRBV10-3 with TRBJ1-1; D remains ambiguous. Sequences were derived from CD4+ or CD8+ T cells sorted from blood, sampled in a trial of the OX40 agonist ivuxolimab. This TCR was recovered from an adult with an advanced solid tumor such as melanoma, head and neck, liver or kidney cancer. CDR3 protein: CAISANYEAEAFF. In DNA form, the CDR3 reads TGTGCCATCAGTGCCAATTATGAGGCTGAAGCTTTCTTT.